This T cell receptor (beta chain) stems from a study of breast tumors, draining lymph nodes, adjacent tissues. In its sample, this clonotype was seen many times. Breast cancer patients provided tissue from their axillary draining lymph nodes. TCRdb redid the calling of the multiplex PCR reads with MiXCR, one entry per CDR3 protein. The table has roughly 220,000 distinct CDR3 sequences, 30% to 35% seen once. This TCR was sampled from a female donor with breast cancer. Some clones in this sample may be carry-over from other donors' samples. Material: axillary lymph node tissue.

The CDR3 DNA is TGTGCCAGCAGCCAAGATGGACAGGTGCTTTTGTTTTTT. It yields the protein CASSQDGQVLLFF. This chain uses TRBV3-2 with TRBJ1-4; TRBD1, the D gene given by the table, was not confirmed from the DNA. TRBV3-2 is a pseudogene. The length of the CDR3 is 13 residues.